This TCR beta chain was recovered during a study of cytomegalovirus exposure and HLA in healthy donors. This CDR3 spans 14 amino acids. The V end lost 0 bases, the J end lost 0 bases, and 5 bases lay between the germline ends. Per the germline V gene, CDR1 is ENHRY and CDR2 is SYGVKD. The PCR was carried out with 60 Vbeta primers and 13 Jbeta primers. Produced via immunoSEQ multiplex PCR; TCRdb's table is partial and in-frame only. The sample yields about 87,000 clones, of which the top ten take up approximately 15%. The TCR was taken from a man aged 50 to 59 in good health and CMV-seropositive. This chain links TRBV10-3 with TRBJ1-2; no definite D call. The sequenced sample was PBMCs. The CDR3 DNA follows: TGTGCCATCAGTGAGTCTGGCCCTAACTATGGCTACACCTTC. Its protein product is CAISESGPNYGYTF.